A single sample gave rise to the 30 T cell receptor beta chains below, sequenced in a study of cytomegalovirus exposure and HLA in healthy donors. Primers included in the PCR were 60 Vbeta and 13 Jbeta primers. The protocol was immunoSEQ multiplex PCR, while the TCRdb copy is restricted to in-frame clones and leaves out a portion. There are 130,000 to 150,000 clones in the sample, with more than 0.8% held by the top ten. Material for sequencing was PBMCs. The receptors were gathered from a male donor in good health and CMV-seronegative.

The rearrangement links TRBV10-2 to TRBJ2-1; perhaps TRBD2 as D (6 bases). The length of the CDR3 is 14 residues. V lost 6 bases to trimming and J lost 12 bases, with 21 bases between them. CDR1 and CDR2 from the germline V gene are WSHSY and SAAADI. CDR3 protein: CASSVAERLVGQFF. The CDR3 nucleotides read TGCGCCAGCAGCGTAGCGGAGCGTTTAGTAGGGCAGTTCTTC.

The V gene is TRBV5-6, the J gene TRBJ1-6; 7 positions match TRBD1. The V gene's germline CDR1 is SGHDT and CDR2 YYEEEE. This CDR3 has 14 residues. V gave up 0 bases and J gave up 7 bases; unmatched junction bases: 1. This chain's CDR3 is CASSLETGNSPLHF. The CDR3 bases are TGTGCCAGCAGCTTGGAGACAGGGAATTCACCCCTCCACTTT.

The chain employs TRBV6-5 and TRBJ2-2; TRBD1 agrees at 9 bases. Germline loops: CDR1 MNHEY, CDR2 SVGAGI. The CDR3 totals 14 residues. J lost 6 bases, V lost 2 bases, and 1 base had no gene match. CDR3 nucleotide sequence: TGTGCCAGCAGTTACGGGACAGGGCCCGGGGAGCTGTTTTTT. Protein sequence: CASSYGTGPGELFF.

The V call is TRBV5-1, the J call TRBJ2-5, with 8 nucleotides matching TRBD1. Germline CDR1 is SGHRS and CDR2 is YFSETQ. The CDR3 covers 14 residues. V was clipped by 4 bases and J by 2 bases; unmatched bases: 4. This CDR3 reads CASSPRQGQETQYF. CDR3 sequence (DNA): TGCGCCAGCAGCCCGAGACAGGGGCAAGAGACCCAGTACTTC.

The chain uses TRBV7-2 and TRBJ2-7; 9 bases map to TRBD2. Germline-derived CDR1 and CDR2 are SGHTA and FQGNSA. J was trimmed by 0 bases and V by 5 bases; bases with no gene match: 5. The length of the CDR3 is 15 residues. The CDR3 protein is CASSPLAGSSYEQYF. DNA for the CDR3: TGTGCCAGCAGCCCCCTAGCGGGGAGCTCCTACGAGCAGTACTTC. Full variable domain (rest looked up from reference TRBV7-2 and TRBJ2-7): GAGVSQSPSNKVTEKGKDVELRCDPISGHTALYWYRQSLGQGLEFLIYFQGNSAPDKSGLPSDRFSAERTGGSVSTLTIQRTQQEDSAVYLCASSPLAGSSYEQYFGPGTRLTVT.

The V gene is TRBV5-6, the J gene TRBJ2-2; TRBD1 matches 7 bases. The CDR3 is made up of 14 amino acids. The junction had 2 bases not matched to a gene; V was cut back by 1 base and J by 5 bases. In germline, CDR1 is SGHDT, CDR2 YYEEEE. CDR3 coding DNA: TGTGCCAGCAGCTTGAGGGGGCGGACCGGGGAGCTGTTTTTT. Residues: CASSLRGRTGELFF. Full variable domain (missing parts from reference TRBV5-6 and TRBJ2-2): DAGVTQSPTHLIKTRGQQVTLRCSPKSGHDTVSWYQQALGQGPQFIFQYYEEEERQRGNFPDRFSGHQFPNYSSELNVNALLLGDSALYLCASSLRGRTGELFFGEGSRLTVL.

This chain connects TRBV7-2 to TRBJ1-2, with 8 bases matching TRBD1. CDR3 length: 13 amino acids. The germline gives CDR1 SGHTA, CDR2 FQGNSA. The trim removed 5 bases at V and 8 bases at J, leaving 7 bases unmatched. The CDR3 protein is CASSMDRVLGYTF. The CDR3 DNA reads TGTGCCAGCAGCATGGACAGGGTTCTGGGCTACACCTTC.

J is TRBJ2-3 and V is TRBV4-3; 8 bases align to TRBD1. The CDR3 sequence is 20 residues long. V shed 0 bases, J shed 0 bases, and the junction held 14 bases outside the gene matches. Per the germline V gene, CDR1 is LGHNA and CDR2 is YSLEER. The CDR3 protein is CASSQEGVGQGRISTDTQYF. The CDR3 DNA reads TGCGCCAGCAGCCAAGAAGGTGTAGGACAGGGCCGGATTAGCACAGATACGCAGTATTTT.

The rearrangement links TRBV14 to TRBJ2-7; unclear D gene. Trimming removed 6 bases from V and 6 bases from J, with 9 bases in between. Germline values: CDR1 SGHDN, CDR2 FVKESK. The CDR3 totals 11 residues. The DNA of the CDR3 is TGTGCCAGCAGGAAAGAGTCCGAGCAGTACTTC. Residues: CASRKESEQYF.

A note on this clone: Within the sample, other DNA sequences also encode this same CDR3. V gene TRBV5-1 combines with J gene TRBJ2-3; TRBD1 might be the D (5 bases). Between the trimmed V and J ends, which lost 0 bases and 2 bases, there was a span of 7 bases. Germline CDR1 is SGHRS and CDR2 is YFSETQ. CDR3 size: 14 residues. The CDR3 sequence is CASSLGGSTDTQYF. In nucleotides, the CDR3 is TGCGCCAGCAGCTTGGGGGGCTCCACAGATACGCAGTATTTT.

V and J are TRBV5-4 and TRBJ1-1, with 8 bases that match TRBD1. Germline V gene sequence: CDR1 SGHNT, CDR2 YYREEE (reference sequence). Trimming cost V 3 bases and J 9 bases; bases outside gene matches: 7. The CDR3 runs to 13 residues. Here the CDR3 DNA reads TGTGCCAGCAGCTCGACAGGGGAAATGAAAGCTTTCTTT. It specifies CASSSTGEMKAFF.

The chain combines TRBV9 with TRBJ2-2; D unresolved. This CDR3 contains 16 residues. Germline V CDR1 and CDR2: SGDLS, YYNGEE. V shed 0 bases and J shed 2 bases, with 11 bases lying between them. CDR3 coding DNA: TGTGCCAGCAGCGTAGCTCGATCAGGCAACACCGGGGAGCTGTTTTTT. Protein sequence: CASSVARSGNTGELFF.

V gene TRBV9 combines with J gene TRBJ2-5, with D possibly matching TRBD2 (5 bases). The V and J ends lost 0 bases and 5 bases respectively, with 14 bases between them. CDR1 is SGDLS, CDR2 YYNGEE, per germline. The length of the CDR3 is 15 residues. The CDR3 DNA is TGTGCCAGCAGCGTAGTTACTGCGGGCGCTGAGACCCAGTACTTC. This sequence encodes CASSVVTAGAETQYF.

The chain combines TRBV30 with TRBJ1-1; the D is unclear. V was pared by 3 bases and J by 0 bases, with 17 bases between. The CDR3 contains 16 residues. From germline, CDR1 is GTSNPN and CDR2 SVGIG (reference sequence). CDR3 sequence: CAWSQRGGRLNTEAFF. The CDR3 DNA is TGTGCCTGGAGCCAACGGGGAGGGCGCTTGAACACTGAAGCTTTCTTT.

The DNA of the CDR3 is TGTGCCAGTAGTCTCCAGGGGCGGGAGGGCTACACCTTC. This translates into CASSLQGREGYTF. The chain links TRBV19 to TRBJ1-2, with D possibly TRBD1 on 6 matching bases. The CDR3 has 13 amino acids. The V end was cut by 5 bases, the J end by 8 bases, with 15 bases between. CDR1 and CDR2 from the germline V gene are LNHDA and SQIVND (reference sequence). The full variable domain, with the rest looked up from reference TRBV19 and TRBJ1-2, is DGGITQSPKYLFRKEGQNVTLSCEQNLNHDAMYWYRQDPGQGLRLIYYSQIVNDFQKGDIAEGYSVSREKKESFPLTVTSAQKNPTAFYLCASSLQGREGYTFGSGTRLTVV.

The rearrangement uses TRBV7-9 and TRBJ2-3, with unresolved D. This CDR3 contains 15 residues. Per the germline V gene, CDR1 is SEHNR and CDR2 is FQNEAQ (reference sequence). V was pared by 6 bases and J by 0 bases, with 13 bases between. The CDR3 region is CASRQATSSTDTQYF. CDR3 coding DNA: TGTGCCAGCAGGCAGGCCACCAGCAGCACAGATACGCAGTATTTT. Combining the CDR3 with reference TRBV7-9 and TRBJ2-3 gives the whole variable domain DTGVSQNPRHKITKRGQNVTFRCDPISEHNRLYWYRQTLGQGPEFLTYFQNEAQLEKSRLLSDRFSAERPKGSFSTLEIQRTEQGDSAMYLCASRQATSSTDTQYFGPGTRLTVL.

This chain connects TRBV13 to TRBJ2-7, with 9 bases matching TRBD1. The CDR3 is 14 residues long. The germline CDR1 and CDR2 sequences are PRHDT and FYEKMQ (reference sequence). Germline trimming cut 4 bases from V and 4 bases from J; bases unmatched to any gene: 5. The CDR3: CASSSGTGPYEQYF. The CDR3 bases are TGTGCCAGCAGCTCCGGGACAGGGCCTTACGAGCAGTACTTC.

The chain links TRBV27 to TRBJ2-1, with 9 nucleotides matching TRBD2. Germline CDR1 MNHEY, CDR2 SMNVEV (reference sequence). The V and J ends lost 2 bases and 1 base, in that order; junction bases with no gene match: 9. CDR3 length equals 18 residues. In DNA, the CDR3 is TGTGCCAGCAGTTTAATTCAGCGGGGGGTAGGATCCTACAATGAGCAGTTCTTC. Translated, it gives CASSLIQRGVGSYNEQFF.

J is TRBJ1-1 and V is TRBV15; possibly TRBD1 for D (6 bases). Germline CDR1 reads LNHNV; CDR2 reads YYDKDF (reference sequence). The CDR3 has 14 amino acids. V was clipped by 2 bases and J by 5 bases, with 12 bases between them. The CDR3 here is CATSRRLQGTEAFF. In DNA, the CDR3 is TGTGCCACCAGCAGACGTCTGCAGGGGACTGAAGCTTTCTTT.

The genes are TRBV18 and TRBJ2-1, with D perhaps TRBD1 (5 bases). Per germline, CDR1 KGHSH and CDR2 LQKENI. This CDR3 region has 16 residues. Trimming stripped 3 bases from V and 3 bases from J, with 15 bases between. The CDR3 nucleotides read TGTGCCAGCTCACCCTCTCTAGGGGTAAGCTACAATGAGCAGTTCTTC. Its translation: CASSPSLGVSYNEQFF.

The rearrangement links TRBV30 to TRBJ2-7, with D tentatively TRBD2 (5 bases). Germline V gene data show CDR1 as GTSNPN and CDR2 as SVGIG (reference sequence). The V gene lost 3 bases and the J gene lost 0 bases, with 9 bases spanning the gap. The CDR3 is made up of 13 amino acids. CDR3 in DNA: TGTGCCTGGAGACGAGGGCCCTCCTACGAGCAGTACTTC. Translated, it gives CAWRRGPSYEQYF.

The V call is TRBV7-2, the J call TRBJ2-2; no reliable D call. CDR3 length: 13 amino acids. CDR1 and CDR2 from the germline V gene are SGHTA and FQGNSA. The V end lost 5 bases, the J end lost 6 bases, and 10 bases lay between the germline ends. CDR3 in amino acids: CASSLRLSGELFF. The CDR3 coding sequence is TGTGCCAGCAGCCTGAGACTCTCCGGGGAGCTGTTTTTT.

V usage is TRBV6-6 and J usage is TRBJ2-3, with D perhaps TRBD2 (5 bases). The CDR3 is made up of 15 amino acids. Germline V gives CDR1 MNHNY, CDR2 SVGAGI (reference sequence). V dropped 10 bases and J dropped 0 bases, with 17 bases sitting between them. CDR3 sequence reads: CATTRAGKSTDTQYF. DNA for the CDR3: TGTGCCACCACTCGGGCGGGCAAAAGCACAGATACGCAGTATTTT.

This rearrangement joins TRBV28 to TRBJ2-7; 7 bases match TRBD2. CDR3 length equals 14 residues. The V gene's germline CDR1 is MDHEN and CDR2 SYDVKM. Losses at the gene ends were 6 bases for V and 7 bases for J; bases not matched to a gene: 12. The CDR3 is CASSNVGGMREQYF. CDR3 DNA sequence: TGTGCCAGCAGCAACGTGGGGGGGATGAGGGAGCAGTACTTC.

This chain connects TRBV6-5 to TRBJ2-7; 8 bases align to TRBD1. Per germline, CDR1 MNHEY and CDR2 SVGAGI. CDR3 length equals 16 residues. Unmatched junction bases numbered 11, after V lost 2 bases and J lost 5 bases. CDR3 in amino acids: CASSYRPGQGGDEQYF. The CDR3 nucleotides are TGTGCCAGCAGTTACAGGCCAGGACAGGGTGGCGACGAGCAGTACTTC.

This chain uses TRBV6-5 with TRBJ2-7, with a possible D match to TRBD1 (5 bases). The germline V and J ends were trimmed by 5 bases and 3 bases, with 8 bases remaining between them. This CDR3 is 12 amino acids long. Germline V gives CDR1 MNHEY, CDR2 SVGAGI. CDR3 in DNA: TGTGCCAGCAGTCGGACACTCTACGAGCAGTACTTC. Residues: CASSRTLYEQYF.

The gene calls are TRBV18 and TRBJ1-1; 9 bases map to TRBD1. With 5 bases clipped from V and 0 bases from J, the junction kept 4 bases outside the gene matches. The CDR3 runs to 15 residues. Looked up from germline, CDR1 is KGHSH and CDR2 is LQKENI. In nucleotides, the CDR3 is TGTGCCAGCTCAATACAGGGGGCTATGAACACTGAAGCTTTCTTT. The encoded protein is CASSIQGAMNTEAFF.

The chain employs TRBV29-1 and TRBJ2-2; 7 nucleotides line up with TRBD2. The length of the CDR3 is 15 residues. J lost 0 bases, V lost 7 bases, and 8 bases had no gene match. CDR1 and CDR2 (germline): SQVTM, ANQGSEA. This CDR3 reads CSASGGNTNTGELFF. The CDR3 DNA reads as TGCAGCGCCTCGGGGGGAAACACGAACACCGGGGAGCTGTTTTTT.

The rearrangement joins TRBV19 to TRBJ1-5; D gene uncertain. The CDR3 extends over 15 amino acids. Germline V gene sequence: CDR1 LNHDA, CDR2 SQIVND (reference sequence). Trimming left V 1 base short and J 6 bases short, with 13 bases between. The DNA for the CDR3 is TGTGCCAGTAGTATAGCAGGTTTGCTCGTTCAGCCCCAGCATTTT. Protein product: CASSIAGLLVQPQHF.

This chain links TRBV5-4 with TRBJ2-7; 9 nucleotides match TRBD1. The V segment lost 2 bases and the J segment 6 bases; nucleotides outside the gene matches: 6. Germline-derived CDR1 and CDR2 are SGHNT and YYREEE (reference sequence). This CDR3 has 14 residues. The CDR3 spells CASSFSGTGPEQYF. The DNA of the CDR3 is TGTGCCAGCAGCTTTTCCGGGACAGGGCCCGAGCAGTACTTC.